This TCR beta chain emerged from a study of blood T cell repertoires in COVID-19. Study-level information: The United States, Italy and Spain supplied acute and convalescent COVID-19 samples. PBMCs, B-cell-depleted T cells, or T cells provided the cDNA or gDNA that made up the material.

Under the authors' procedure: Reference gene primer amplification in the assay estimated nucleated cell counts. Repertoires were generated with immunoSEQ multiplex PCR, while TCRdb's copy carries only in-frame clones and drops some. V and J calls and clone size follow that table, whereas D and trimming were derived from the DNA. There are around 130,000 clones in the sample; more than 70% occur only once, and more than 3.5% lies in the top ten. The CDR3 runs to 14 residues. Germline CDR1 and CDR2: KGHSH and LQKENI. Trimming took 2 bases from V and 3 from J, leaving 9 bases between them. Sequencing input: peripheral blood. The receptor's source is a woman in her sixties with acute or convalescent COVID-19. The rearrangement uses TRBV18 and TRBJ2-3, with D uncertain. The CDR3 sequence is CASSPSQKTDTQYF. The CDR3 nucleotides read TGTGCCAGCTCACCAAGTCAGAAGACAGATACGCAGTATTTT.